This TCR beta chain comes out of a study of T cell repertoires in cytomegalovirus infection. Study context: Public TCR beta signatures marked donors with CMV infection and the matching HLA. Study-wide results and caveats: The study found HLA-C-restricted CMV-specific TCR beta clonotypes dominating the ex vivo response. Totalled public TCR beta family frequency picked out people who carried CMV plus the relevant HLA.

Note on this clonotype: Its specificity is unknown.

TCRdb processed the reads anew with MiXCR; each CDR3 protein has one entry. The sample has some 350,000 distinct CDR3 sequences; roughly 18% are singletons. CDR1 and CDR2 (germline): SGHVS, FQNEAQ. V was pared by 6 bases and J by 4 bases, with 18 bases between. CDR3 length: 16 residues. This TCR was sampled from a human donor in good health (CMV status not recorded). Some clones in this sample may be carry-over from other donors' samples. This chain uses TRBV7-8 with TRBJ2-2; D perhaps matches TRBD1 (5 bases). The sequenced material came from PBMCs. CDR3 sequence reads: CASRFMRQGGTGELFF. The CDR3 coding sequence is TGTGCCAGCAGATTTATGCGTCAGGGTGGCACCGGGGAGCTGTTTTTT.